The 10 T cell receptor beta chains below come from one sample, sequenced in a study of blood T cell repertoires in COVID-19. Some clones are missing from TCRdb's copy, which holds only in-frame ones; the method was immunoSEQ multiplex PCR. The sample yields about 140,000 clones, more than 75% seen once. The sequenced sample consisted of PBMCs or T cells enriched from blood (not recorded which). Receptors were obtained from a man aged 60 to 69 who had recovered from COVID-19.

The chain couples TRBV28 to TRBJ2-7; 8 nucleotides align to TRBD2. CDR3 length: 14 residues. Unmatched junction bases numbered 10, after V lost 10 bases and J lost 2 bases. Germline CDR1 reads MDHEN; CDR2 reads SYDVKM. The CDR3 DNA follows: TGTGCCATCCAGAGCGGGAGAAGTCCCTACGAGCAGTACTTC. Translation gives CAIQSGRSPYEQYF.

The chain combines TRBV24-1 with TRBJ2-1, with unresolved D. Germline V CDR1 and CDR2: KGHDR, SFDVKD. The CDR3 has 17 residues. The germline V and J ends were trimmed by 3 bases and 6 bases, with 20 bases remaining between them. CDR3 in DNA: TGTGCCACCAGTGATCCTTCCCCCGGGTCCAAGGTCAATGAGCAGTTCTTC. Its protein is CATSDPSPGSKVNEQFF.

CDR3 amino acids: CSGLKDTSSYEQYF. As DNA, the CDR3 is TGCAGCGGGTTGAAGGACACCAGCTCCTACGAGCAGTACTTC. The chain has TRBV29-1 and TRBJ2-7; a weak D match, TRBD1 (5 bases). Deletions cut 7 bases from V and 0 bases from J, with 16 bases between. CDR3 length equals 14 residues. The germline V gene has CDR1 SQVTM and CDR2 ANQGSEA.

The table lists this clone with a count of one. J is TRBJ2-1 and V is TRBV7-8; 11 nucleotides agree with TRBD2. The CDR3 totals 17 residues. CDR1 SGHVS and CDR2 FQNEAQ come from the germline V gene. The trim removed 4 bases at V and 7 bases at J, leaving 12 bases unmatched. The CDR3 nucleotides read TGTGCCAGCAGCTCCCCTCAAGGGGGACTAGCGGTAAATGAGCAGTTCTTC. Its protein is CASSSPQGGLAVNEQFF.

The table lists this clone with a count of one. The J gene is TRBJ2-3, the V gene TRBV6-5, with D hard to call. The CDR3 length is 11 residues. Germline V CDR1 and CDR2: MNHEY, SVGAGI. Deletions cut 11 bases from V and 1 base from J, with 7 bases between. The CDR3 is CAARGTDTQYF. CDR3 DNA: TGTGCCGCTCGGGGCACAGATACGCAGTATTTT.

CDR3 DNA: TGTGCCAGCAGAGGACAGGGAGTGAACACTGAAGCTTTCTTT. Protein: CASRGQGVNTEAFF. The chain is built from TRBV6-5 and TRBJ1-1; 8 bases align to TRBD1. Germline V gene data show CDR1 as MNHEY and CDR2 as SVGAGI. With 6 bases clipped from V and 0 bases from J, the junction kept 3 bases outside the gene matches. The CDR3 loop spans 14 amino acids.

This chain links TRBV28 with TRBJ2-1, with 7 bases fitting TRBD1. Trimming took 5 bases from V and 4 from J; bases not matched to a gene: 11. The germline CDR1 and CDR2 sequences are MDHEN and SYDVKM. The CDR3 runs to 16 residues. The CDR3, as DNA: TGTGCCAGCAGTACTCTACAGGGGCGATCATACAATGAGCAGTTCTTC. Translated, it gives CASSTLQGRSYNEQFF.

The chain carries TRBV12-3 or TRBV12-4 and TRBJ2-2; D is ambiguous. CDR3 length: 12 amino acids. V was trimmed by 7 bases and J by 7 bases, leaving 10 bases between them. CDR3 sequence (DNA): TGTGCCAGCACCGTCGTCGGCGGGGAGCTGTTTTTT. This encodes CASTVVGGELFF.

The chain uses TRBV5-5 and TRBJ2-7, with a weak D call TRBD2 (5 bases). Germline V CDR1 and CDR2: SGHKS, YYEKEE (reference sequence). CDR3 length equals 15 residues. V was cut by 4 bases and J by 7 bases, with 21 bases left in between. CDR3 sequence (DNA): TGTGCCAGCAGCGCCGTCTGGAGGTCTGGTGGAGAGCAGTACTTC. Its translation: CASSAVWRSGGEQYF.

The chain carries TRBV3-1 (or the pseudogene TRBV3-2) and TRBJ2-7; tentative D call: TRBD1 (6 bases). CDR3 length: 12 amino acids. Trimming shortened V by 3 bases and J by 11 bases, and 14 bases separated the two germline ends. Per the germline V gene, CDR1 is LGHDT and CDR2 is YNNKEL (reference sequence). In DNA form, the CDR3 reads TGTGCCAGCAGCCAGAGGGGGTCTAGGGAGTACTTC. Its protein is CASSQRGSREYF.